The 29 T cell receptor beta chains reported below all come from one sample, sequenced in a study of naive and memory T cell subsets. Study-level findings and limits: Possibly reflecting memory cells re-expressing CD45RA, a few larger clonotypes occurred in naive repertoires, especially CD8.

Both TRBC1 and TRBC2 were covered by a beta constant-region primer of two equimolar oligonucleotides. Ligated cDNA was amplified by four rounds of PCR with nested alpha and beta constant-region primers and SP2. Via MiXCR, TCRdb re-called the UMI-ligation and nested PCR reads, giving one row per CDR3 protein. Seen here are over 110,000 distinct CDR3 sequences, around 21% observed once, and the top ten hold roughly 0.68%. Their antigens are not known. The specimen sequenced was naive CD8+ T cells from blood. Receptors originate from a human donor in good health.

The chain uses TRBV20-1 and TRBJ1-1; D gene ambiguous. V lost 3 bases to trimming and J lost 4 bases, with 9 bases between them. CDR3 length: 12 residues. CDR1 and CDR2 (germline): DFQATT, SNEGSKA (reference sequence). The CDR3 is CSASEKPTEAFF. The CDR3 DNA follows: TGCAGTGCTAGTGAAAAGCCCACTGAAGCTTTCTTT.

In this sample, this clonotype turned up a few times. V is TRBV2 and J is TRBJ2-1, with 7 bases identical to TRBD1. The CDR3 length is 15 residues. With 6 bases clipped from V and 2 bases from J, the junction kept 7 bases outside the gene matches. Germline CDR1 and CDR2: SNHLY and FYNNEI. CDR3 in DNA: TGTGCCAGCAGCAAAGGGCAGGGGGCCTACAATGAGCAGTTCTTC. Translated, it gives CASSKGQGAYNEQFF.

The chain has TRBV20-1 and TRBJ2-1, with 8 bases matching TRBD1. This CDR3 has 15 residues. Trimming cost V 3 bases and J 3 bases; bases outside gene matches: 7. Germline assignment: CDR1 DFQATT and CDR2 SNEGSKA (reference sequence). The CDR3 DNA sequence: TGCAGTGCTAGTACGGGAACAGGGGGCTACAATGAGCAGTTCTTC. This translates into CSASTGTGGYNEQFF.

V is TRBV6-5 and J is TRBJ2-1; TRBD2 agrees at 9 bases. V dropped 5 bases and J dropped 7; count of bases not matched to a gene: 15. The CDR3 sequence is 17 residues long. Per the germline V gene, CDR1 is MNHEY and CDR2 is SVGAGI. CDR3 loop: CASSEGTSISQRNEQFF. The CDR3 bases are TGTGCCAGCAGTGAGGGGACTAGCATTTCCCAGAGGAATGAGCAGTTCTTC.

The rearrangement uses TRBV6-4 and TRBJ2-1; 7 bases are a match to TRBD2. CDR3 size: 13 residues. V dropped 10 bases and J dropped 10; count of bases not matched to a gene: 13. The V gene's germline CDR1 is MRHNA and CDR2 SNTAGT. The CDR3 coding sequence is TGTGCCACGGGAGGAACTAGGCTCGCGGAGCAGTTCTTC. Encoded protein: CATGGTRLAEQFF.

This clonotype was counted only a few times. The chain combines TRBV7-9 with TRBJ2-7, with D unclear. Trimming took off 5 bases at V and 6 bases at J, with 14 bases between the two ends. CDR3 length: 13 residues. Per germline, CDR1 SEHNR and CDR2 FQNEAQ (reference sequence). The CDR3 region has the DNA TGTGCCAGCAGCCCGGAAAACACGTTCGAGCAGTACTTC. Translating gives CASSPENTFEQYF.

The chain carries TRBV28 and TRBJ2-1, with D unclear. Per germline, CDR1 MDHEN and CDR2 SYDVKM. This CDR3 is built from 14 residues. V lost 3 bases and J 8 bases, leaving 14 bases between the germline ends. CDR3 region: CASSFSRAVDEQFF. For the CDR3, the DNA is TGTGCCAGCAGTTTCTCCCGGGCAGTGGATGAGCAGTTCTTC.

This clonotype has a handful of counts. The chain recombines TRBV5-4 with TRBJ2-1; D could derive from TRBD1 or TRBD2 (6 bases each). Germline CDR1 and CDR2: SGHNT and YYREEE (reference sequence). This CDR3 has 14 residues. With 0 bases removed from V and 7 bases from J, the gap between germline ends came to 11 bases. This chain's CDR3 is CASSLGGAQNEQFF. The CDR3 DNA follows: TGTGCCAGCAGCTTGGGGGGGGCCCAGAATGAGCAGTTCTTC.

The chain carries TRBV11-2 and TRBJ2-1, with 8 bases identical to TRBD1. This CDR3 comprises 15 residues. V shed 5 bases and J 5 bases; nucleotides not matched to a gene: 8. Germline V gene lookup returns CDR1 SGHAT and CDR2 FQNNGV. Written as DNA, the CDR3 is TGTGCCAGCAGCATCGGCCTGACAGGGGACAATGAGCAGTTCTTC. This sequence encodes CASSIGLTGDNEQFF.

The chain links TRBV10-3 to TRBJ2-2, with D uncertain. The ends were cut back, 7 bases at V and 3 bases at J, with 3 bases in the middle. Germline loops: CDR1 ENHRY, CDR2 SYGVKD. This CDR3 spans 11 amino acids. The CDR3 nucleotides read TGTGCCATCACCGACACCGGGGAGCTGTTTTTT. It is translated as CAITDTGELFF.

V gene TRBV27 combines with J gene TRBJ1-2; no definite D call. Germline V gene data show CDR1 as MNHEY and CDR2 as SMNVEV (reference sequence). CDR3 length: 17 residues. The V end lost 4 bases, the J end lost 8 bases, and 26 bases lay between the germline ends. CDR3 protein: CASSSVYETHSNRGYTF. The CDR3 DNA reads as TGTGCCAGCAGTTCAGTTTATGAGACCCACAGTAATCGCGGCTACACCTTC.

The rearrangement uses TRBV12-3 or TRBV12-4 and TRBJ2-3, with 9 bases that match TRBD1. Germline trimming cut 3 bases from V and 1 base from J; bases unmatched to any gene: 5. CDR3 length equals 16 residues. The DNA of the CDR3 is TGTGCCAGCAGTTTTCGGAGGACAGGGGGCACAGATACGCAGTATTTT. Translated, it gives CASSFRRTGGTDTQYF.

The chain uses TRBV30 and TRBJ2-7; D may be TRBD1 (6 bases). The CDR3 extends over 14 amino acids. In germline, CDR1 is GTSNPN, CDR2 SVGIG (reference sequence). V was pared by 6 bases and J by 3 bases, with 18 bases between. The CDR3 reads CACLKRGMIYEQYF. The CDR3 DNA reads as TGTGCCTGCCTAAAGAGGGGGATGATCTACGAGCAGTACTTC.

Note on this clonotype: One junction end does not reproduce the germline sequence, and a read error may be involved. The chain links TRBV29-1 to TRBJ1-1; tentatively, D is TRBD1 (5 bases). This CDR3 region has 11 residues. Germline loops: CDR1 SQVTM, CDR2 ANQGSEA. This chain's CDR3 is CSVADSTEAFF. In DNA form, the CDR3 reads TGCAGCGTGGCCGACAGCACTGAAGCCTTCTTT.

This clonotype has just one count. One end of the junction varies from germline; a read error may be responsible. The chain joins TRBV4-1 to TRBJ2-3, with D possibly being TRBD1 or TRBD2 (5 bases each). CDR3 length equals 18 residues. Germline-derived CDR1 and CDR2 are MGHRA and YSYEKL. DNA for the CDR3: TGCGCCAGCAGCCAAGAAATCCCGCTTTACCGGGGCACAGATTCGCAGTATTTT. The encoded protein is CASSQEIPLYRGTDSQYF.

This clonotype has just a few counts. V is TRBV7-9 and J is TRBJ2-1; 11 nucleotides align to TRBD2. This CDR3 is built from 15 residues. Germline assignment: CDR1 SEHNR and CDR2 FQNEAQ (reference sequence). Germline trimming cut 5 bases from V and 7 bases from J; bases unmatched to any gene: 7. This chain's CDR3 is CASSHTSGRGNEQFF. As DNA, the CDR3 is TGTGCCAGCAGCCATACTAGCGGGAGAGGAAATGAGCAGTTCTTC.

The rearrangement joins TRBV5-5 to TRBJ1-4; the D is unclear. Germline assignment: CDR1 SGHKS and CDR2 YYEKEE (reference sequence). V was clipped by 4 bases and J by 7 bases, with 17 bases between them. The CDR3 totals 15 residues. The CDR3 protein is CASSVEGALIEKLFF. Here the CDR3 DNA reads TGTGCCAGCAGCGTGGAAGGAGCTCTGATTGAAAAACTGTTTTTT.

This chain uses TRBV28 with TRBJ1-1, with TRBD1 matching 8 bases. This CDR3 has 14 residues. Germline trimming cut 5 bases from V and 3 bases from J; bases unmatched to any gene: 5. CDR1 is MDHEN, CDR2 SYDVKM, per germline. The CDR3 spells CASSRQGYDTEAFF. In DNA form, the CDR3 reads TGTGCCAGCAGTCGACAGGGGTATGACACTGAAGCTTTCTTT.

The chain joins TRBV6-2 or TRBV6-3 to TRBJ2-7; D not certain. V lost 7 bases and J lost 0, with 13 bases in between. The germline V gene encodes CDR1 MNHEY and CDR2 SVGEGT. The CDR3 is 14 residues long. The CDR3 nucleotides are TGTGCCAGCACTCCGGTAGGAGCCTCCTACGAGCAGTACTTC. Translating it yields CASTPVGASYEQYF.

Only a few counts were recorded for this clonotype. This chain joins TRBV6-5 and TRBJ2-1, with D uncertain. With 6 bases removed from V and 5 bases from J, the gap between germline ends came to 8 bases. This CDR3 has 12 amino acids. Looked up from germline, CDR1 is MNHEY and CDR2 is SVGAGI. The CDR3 here is CASSPRDNEQFF. The CDR3, as DNA: TGTGCCAGCAGCCCCAGAGACAATGAGCAGTTCTTC.

There are a few counts of this clonotype. The chain carries TRBV29-1 and TRBJ2-1; perhaps D is TRBD1 or TRBD2 (5 bases each). The CDR3 has 13 amino acids. CDR1 SQVTM and CDR2 ANQGSEA come from the germline V gene. Trimming shortened V by 4 bases and J by 6 bases, and 13 bases separated the two germline ends. The CDR3 DNA follows: TGCAGCGTTGTGTCGTGGGACGCCAATGAGCAGTTCTTC. Its translation is CSVVSWDANEQFF.

This clonotype was seen only a few times. The rearrangement links TRBV30 to TRBJ1-2, with 8 positions matching TRBD1. The trim removed 1 base at V and 4 bases at J, leaving 8 bases unmatched. CDR3 size: 15 residues. The germline V gene has CDR1 GTSNPN and CDR2 SVGIG (reference sequence). The CDR3 is CAWSESGTGAYGYTF. CDR3 bases: TGTGCCTGGAGTGAATCCGGGACAGGCGCCTATGGCTACACCTTC.

This chain joins TRBV27 and TRBJ2-3; D remains ambiguous. The CDR3 length is 14 residues. The V gene lost 3 bases and the J gene lost 2 bases, with 9 bases spanning the gap. Germline CDR1 reads MNHEY; CDR2 reads SMNVEV (reference sequence). DNA for the CDR3: TGTGCCAGCAGTTTTCGGCAATTCACAGATACGCAGTATTTT. It specifies CASSFRQFTDTQYF.

The gene calls are TRBV7-9 and TRBJ1-1, with TRBD1 as a possible D gene (6 bases). In germline, CDR1 is SEHNR, CDR2 FQNEAQ (reference sequence). Trimming left V 4 bases short and J 5 bases short, with 11 bases between. The CDR3 has 13 amino acids. The CDR3 spells CASSYLTGTEAFF. The CDR3 coding sequence is TGTGCCAGCAGCTACCTAACAGGGACTGAAGCTTTCTTT.

This clonotype came up a few times. The CDR3 region is CASIVGASVFF. The CDR3 DNA reads as TGTGCCAGCATTGTAGGGGCTTCTGTTTTCTTT. The rearrangement joins TRBV28 to TRBJ1-1; maybe TRBD1 (5 bases). In germline, CDR1 is MDHEN, CDR2 SYDVKM. The CDR3 is 11 residues long. Trimming left V 7 bases short and J 13 bases short, with 16 bases between.

The chain links TRBV27 to TRBJ1-6; 10 bases are shared with TRBD1. Trimming cost V 6 bases and J 8 bases; bases outside gene matches: 7. The germline gives CDR1 MNHEY, CDR2 SMNVEV (reference sequence). This CDR3 region has 15 residues. The CDR3 sequence is CASSFGTGVYSPLHF. DNA of the CDR3: TGTGCCAGCAGCTTCGGGACAGGGGTTTATTCACCCCTCCACTTT.

This clonotype has a handful of counts. This CDR3 reads CASRRSERSQETQYF. The CDR3 DNA reads TGTGCCAGCCGTCGCAGCGAGAGGAGCCAAGAGACCCAGTACTTC. J is TRBJ2-5 and V is TRBV28; D gene ambiguous. Trimming removed 8 bases at V and 1 base at J, with 17 bases between. The CDR3 has 15 amino acids. Germline CDR1 MDHEN, CDR2 SYDVKM.

The chain recombines TRBV6-5 with TRBJ2-5; tentatively, D is TRBD1 or TRBD2 (5 bases each). CDR3 size: 14 residues. V dropped 5 bases and J dropped 5 bases, with 15 bases sitting between them. The germline V gene has CDR1 MNHEY and CDR2 SVGAGI. The CDR3 sequence is CASSAQTWGETQYF. CDR3 sequence (DNA): TGTGCCAGCAGTGCCCAGACATGGGGGGAGACCCAGTACTTC.

This clonotype was counted between two and nine times. This sequence joins TRBV7-4 and TRBJ2-3; D gene unclear. This CDR3 spans 15 amino acids. Germline loops: CDR1 SGHVT, CDR2 SQSDAQ. V was trimmed by 1 base and J by 1 base, leaving 9 bases between them. The CDR3 spells CASSLEPRGTDTQYF. CDR3 sequence (DNA): TGTGCCAGCAGCTTAGAGCCAAGGGGCACAGATACGCAGTATTTT.